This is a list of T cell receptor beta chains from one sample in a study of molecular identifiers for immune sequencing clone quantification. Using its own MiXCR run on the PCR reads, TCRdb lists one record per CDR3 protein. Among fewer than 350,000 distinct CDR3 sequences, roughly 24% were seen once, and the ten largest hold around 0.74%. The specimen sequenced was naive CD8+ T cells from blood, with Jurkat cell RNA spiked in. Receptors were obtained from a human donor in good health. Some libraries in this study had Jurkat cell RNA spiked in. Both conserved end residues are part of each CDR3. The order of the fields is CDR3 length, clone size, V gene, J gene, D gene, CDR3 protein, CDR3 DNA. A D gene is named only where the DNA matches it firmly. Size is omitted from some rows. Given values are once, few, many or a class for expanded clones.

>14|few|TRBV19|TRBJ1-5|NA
CASSPSGVNQPQHF
TGTGCCAGTAGCCCTTCGGGTGTCAATCAGCCCCAGCATTTT
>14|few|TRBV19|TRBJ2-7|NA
CASSMVGVDYEQYF
TGTGCCAGTAGTATGGTGGGGGTAGACTACGAGCAGTACTTC
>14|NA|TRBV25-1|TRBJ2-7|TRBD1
CASSEYEGAYEQYF
TGTGCCAGCAGTGAATATGAGGGGGCATACGAGCAGTACTTC
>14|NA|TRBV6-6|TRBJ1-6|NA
CASRWTAPNSPLHF
TGTGCCAGCAGGTGGACAGCTCCTAATTCACCCCTCCACTTT
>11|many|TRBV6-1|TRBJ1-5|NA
CASREGQPQHF
TGTGCCAGCAGGGAAGGGCAGCCCCAGCATTTT
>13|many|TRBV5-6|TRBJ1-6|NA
CASSLGPASPLHF
TGTGCCAGCAGCCTCGGACCAGCCTCACCCCTCCACTTT
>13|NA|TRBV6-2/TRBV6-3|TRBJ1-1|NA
CASRVRGNTEAFF
TGTGCCAGCAGGGTCCGGGGAAACACTGAAGCTTTCTTT
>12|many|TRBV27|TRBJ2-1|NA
CASSFPGAEQFF
TGTGCCAGCAGTTTCCCAGGGGCTGAGCAGTTCTTC
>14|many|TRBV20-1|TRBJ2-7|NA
CSGTATSPPYEQYF
TGCAGTGGGACAGCCACCAGCCCTCCCTACGAGCAGTACTTC
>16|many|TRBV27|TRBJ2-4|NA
CASSLLPGPNINIQYF
TGTGCCAGCAGTTTATTGCCGGGACCCAACATCAACATTCAGTACTTC
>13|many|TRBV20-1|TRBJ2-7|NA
CSARSPMGYEQYF
TGCAGTGCTAGATCCCCGATGGGTTACGAGCAGTACTTC
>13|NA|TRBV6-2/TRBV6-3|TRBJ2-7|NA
CATSGTGTYEQYF
TGTGCCACCTCCGGGACGGGGACCTACGAGCAGTACTTC
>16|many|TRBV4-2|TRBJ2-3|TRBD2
CASSQDIAGEADTQYF
TGTGCCAGCAGCCAAGATATAGCGGGAGAAGCAGATACGCAGTATTTT
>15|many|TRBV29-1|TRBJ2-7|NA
CSVEDSGVQENEQYF
TGCAGCGTTGAAGATTCGGGGGTACAGGAAAACGAGCAGTACTTC
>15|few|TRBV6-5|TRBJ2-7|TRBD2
CASSYGTSGRGEQYF
TGTGCCAGCAGTTACGGGACTAGCGGGAGGGGCGAGCAGTACTTC
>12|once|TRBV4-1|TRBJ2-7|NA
CASSEDGDEQYF
TGCGCGAGCAGCGAAGACGGGGACGAGCAGTACTTC
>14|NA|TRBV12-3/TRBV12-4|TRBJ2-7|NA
CASSPTGRATEQYF
TGTGCCAGCAGTCCCACAGGGAGGGCAACGGAGCAGTACTTC
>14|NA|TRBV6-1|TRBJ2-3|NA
CASSVIIMVDTQYF
TGTGCCAGCAGCGTGATAATTATGGTAGATACGCAGTATTTT
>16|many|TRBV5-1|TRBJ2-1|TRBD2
CASSPEVAGGRTILFF
TGCGCCAGCAGCCCGGAGGTAGCGGGAGGACGAACTATACTGTTCTTC
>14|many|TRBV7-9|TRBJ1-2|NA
CASSSNYGLQFYTF
TGTGCCAGCAGCTCGAATTATGGGCTCCAATTTTACACCTTC
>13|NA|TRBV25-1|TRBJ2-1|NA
CASSVTSYNEQFF
TGTGCCAGCAGTGTGACTTCCTACAATGAGCAGTTCTTC
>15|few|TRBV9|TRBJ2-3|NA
CASSAEGLGTDTQYF
TGTGCCAGCAGCGCGGAGGGTTTGGGCACAGATACGCAGTATTTT
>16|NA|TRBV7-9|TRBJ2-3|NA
CASSNLRGWPTETQYF
TGTGCCAGCAGCAACCTGAGGGGTTGGCCCACAGAAACGCAGTATTTT
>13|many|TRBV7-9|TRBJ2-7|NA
CASSLGMTYEQYF
TGTGCCAGCTCGTTGGGGATGACCTACGAGCAGTACTTC
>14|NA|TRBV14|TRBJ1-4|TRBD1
CASSQDRGDEKLFF
TGTGCCAGCAGCCAGGACAGGGGAGATGAAAAACTGTTTTTT
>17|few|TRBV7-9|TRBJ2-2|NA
CASSSRTASDGSGELFF
TGTGCCAGCAGCTCCAGGACAGCCAGCGATGGATCCGGGGAGCTGTTTTTT
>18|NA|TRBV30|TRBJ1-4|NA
CAWSVWVTLGEEGGKLLF
TGTGCCTGGAGCGTATGGGTCACGCTAGGGGAAGAGGGAGGAAAACTGCTTTTT
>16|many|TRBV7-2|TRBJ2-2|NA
CASSLGQLKPLGELFF
TGTGCCAGCAGCTTAGGCCAACTTAAGCCCCTTGGGGAGCTGTTTTTT
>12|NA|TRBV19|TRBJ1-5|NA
CASMSGNQPQHF
TGTGCCAGTATGTCCGGAAATCAGCCCCAGCATTTT
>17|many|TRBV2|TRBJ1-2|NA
CASSDGGQTVTNYGYTF
TGTGCCAGCAGTGATGGTGGACAGACAGTTACTAACTATGGCTACACCTTC
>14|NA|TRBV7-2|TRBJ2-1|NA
CASSLYSKYNEQFF
TGTGCCAGCAGCTTATATTCCAAATACAATGAGCAGTTCTTC
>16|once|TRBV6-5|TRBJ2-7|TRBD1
CASGYSTGTVTYEQYF
TGTGCCAGCGGTTACTCAACCGGGACAGTCACCTACGAGCAGTACTTC
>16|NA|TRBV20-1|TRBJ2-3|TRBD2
CSAGEAGGWGGDAQYF
TGCAGTGCTGGGGAGGCGGGAGGCTGGGGCGGAGATGCGCAGTATTTT
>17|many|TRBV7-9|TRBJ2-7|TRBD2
CASSTTRGTSGQYEQYF
TGTGCCAGCAGTACGACCCGTGGGACTAGCGGGCAGTACGAGCAGTACTTC
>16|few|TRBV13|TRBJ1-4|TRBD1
CASSWTSGQGNEKLFF
TGTGCCAGCAGTTGGACCTCGGGACAGGGGAATGAAAAACTGTTTTTT
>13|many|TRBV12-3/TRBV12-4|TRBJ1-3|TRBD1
CASDRGLGNTIYF
TGTGCCAGCGACAGGGGGCTTGGAAACACCATATATTTT
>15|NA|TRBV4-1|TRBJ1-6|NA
CASRQAGPGVTPLHF
TGCGCCAGCCGCCAAGCCGGGCCCGGGGTTACACCCCTCCACTTT
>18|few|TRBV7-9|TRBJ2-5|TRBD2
CASRSQNRASGEQETQYF
TGTGCCAGCAGATCCCAGAACCGGGCTAGCGGGGAACAAGAGACCCAGTACTTC
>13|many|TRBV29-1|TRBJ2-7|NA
CSVRASSSYEQYF
TGCAGCGTGCGAGCGTCGAGCTCCTACGAGCAGTACTTC
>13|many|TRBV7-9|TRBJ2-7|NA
CASTNDGFYEQYF
TGTGCCAGCACCAACGACGGATTTTACGAGCAGTACTTC